The text below deals with one T cell receptor beta chain. No cognate antigen has been identified for it. No clone much larger than this one lies a single base away; base qualities are absent. In the germline V gene, CDR1 corresponds to MNHEY and CDR2 to SVGAGI. V is shortened by 6 bases, J by 2 bases, and the region joining them spans 15 bases. Its CDR3 holds 15 amino acids, cysteine through phenylalanine. The DNA shown is the 45-base CDR3, in frame from base 1. The CDR3 regions of human TCRbeta chains were analyzed by immunosequencing. Per the authors' processing: Repertoire TCRs were matched against a reference library of SARS-CoV-2-specific TCRs generated with the MIRA antigen-specificity platform. Breadth was defined as the fraction of unique TCRs that were SARS-CoV-2-associated, and depth was defined as the fraction of total T cells that were SARS-CoV-2-associated. Each spike-specific TCR was assigned to its reactive spike region and to a CD4 or CD8 class using the MIRA data. Log10-transformed breadth and depth values were compared by one-way ANOVA with Sidak's multiple comparisons tests. TCRdb took this table from immuneACCESS and kept in-frame rearrangements with V and J called. Such tables lack part of the clones; where checked against another copy, unresolved V genes explain under half of the gap, and the rest is unexplained. V and J calls and clone size follow that table, whereas D and trimming were derived from the DNA. The sample has approximately 140,000 clones on record, approximately 90% of them singletons. The ten largest clones capture just over 5.5% of the sample.

The time point label on this specimen signifies: baseline before first vaccination. Samples from vaccinated people were obtained from the UK trials COV001 and COV002, which included a single-blind randomized controlled phase 2/3 trial of AZD1222 (ChAdOx1 nCoV-19) in healthy adults. Trial participant PBMC samples were collected at day 0 and day 28 after the second dose for TCRbeta chain sequencing. The data originate from a study of T cell responses to AZD1222 COVID-19 vaccine (TCRdb year 2021). In terms of the full investigation: Because spike-specific TCR depth and breadth did not differ between the two schedules, AZD1222 recipients who got a second dose at roughly 4 weeks were pooled with those who got a second dose at roughly 12 weeks. A total of just over 230 trial participants underwent TCR sequencing, of whom about 200 had received two doses of AZD1222 and some 25 had received two doses of the MenACWY control vaccine. Trial participants were enrolled into age subgroups of 18-55, 56-69 and 70-plus years, which contained approximately 150, 30 and 60 TCR-sequenced participants, respectively.

Findings and caveats that apply to the study as a whole: Nearly half of unique spike-specific TCRs reportedly recognized epitopes outside regions mutated in the B.1.351 and B.1.1.7 variants. Because no day 14 peak-response samples were available, repertoires were characterized only after the peak T cell response. Conclusions about previously exposed vaccinees are limited, since just five or six AZD1222 recipients were seropositive for SARS-CoV-2 at baseline. Participants were mostly white British and included more females than males, and it was suggested by the authors that clonal diversity may have been underestimated. The 56-69-year group was small, and its depth increase did not reach significance, likely because of low power. Vaccine-associated CD4 TCRs spanned the whole spike protein, with dominant responses in regions 160-218 and 743-854. Spike-specific TCR breadth and depth rose significantly after two AZD1222 doses compared with day 0 and with MenACWY recipients.

This sequence uses TRBV6-5 and TRBJ2-3, with TRBD1 tentatively as D gene (6 bases match). This specimen was peripheral blood, taken on day 0 of AZD1222 vaccination. The sequence was obtained from an adult in good health. The nucleotide sequence is given as TGTGCCAGCAGCCAACAGGACAGAACCACAGATACGCAGTATTTT. This encodes CASSQQDRTTDTQYF.